This T cell receptor beta chain was sequenced for a study of T cell responses to AZD1222 COVID-19 vaccine. Study-wide points: Unmutated variant regions are reportedly targeted by nearly half of spike-specific TCRs.

Assay: immunoSEQ multiplex PCR; the TCRdb copy retains only in-frame clones and omits some. The sample includes tens of thousands of clones, about three quarters of them seen just once. Germline CDR1 is MGHRA and CDR2 is YSYEKL. The CDR3 extends over 15 amino acids. V lost 1 base and J 7 bases, leaving 14 bases between the germline ends. This clone was picked up a small number of times. Its antigen is undetermined. This material consisted of peripheral blood, taken 28 days after the second AZD1222 dose. The sequence came from an adult who received the AZD1222 COVID-19 vaccine. V usage is TRBV4-1 and J usage is TRBJ2-4, with D perhaps assigned TRBD1 or TRBD2 (6 bases each). The CDR3 region is CASSQAERGENIQYF. CDR3 bases: TGCGCCAGCAGCCAAGCCGAAAGGGGGGAGAACATTCAGTACTTC.